These T cell receptor beta chains were read from a single sample in a study of cytomegalovirus exposure and HLA in healthy donors. Libraries were prepared by immunoSEQ multiplex PCR; TCRdb keeps only in-frame clonotypes and omits some of them. Listed are 150,000 to 200,000 clones; 0.7% to 1% falls within the top ten. The sequenced sample was PBMCs. The receptors originated from a woman under 30 in good health and CMV-seropositive. The CDR3 runs from the conserved cysteine through the conserved F or W. Each record gives: D gene, V gene, J gene, CDR3 protein, CDR3 DNA. The D gene is left open where the match is weak.

d_call: TRBD1
v_call: TRBV18
j_call: TRBJ1-2
cdr3_aa: CASSLRTGGDYGYTF
cdr3_nt: TGTGCCAGCTCACTCCGGACAGGGGGCGACTATGGCTACACCTTC

d_call: TRBD1
v_call: TRBV7-9
j_call: TRBJ2-7
cdr3_aa: CASSYGTAYEQYF
cdr3_nt: TGTGCCAGCAGTTACGGGACAGCCTACGAGCAGTACTTC

d_call: TRBD1
v_call: TRBV5-5
j_call: TRBJ2-7
cdr3_aa: CASSPGQGPTYEQYF
cdr3_nt: TGTGCCAGCAGCCCCGGACAGGGGCCTACCTACGAGCAGTACTTC

d_call: .
v_call: TRBV11-1
j_call: TRBJ2-1
cdr3_aa: CASSLGRGGYSYNEQFF
cdr3_nt: TGTGCCAGCAGCTTAGGGAGGGGGGGTTACTCCTACAATGAGCAGTTCTTC

d_call: .
v_call: TRBV29-1
j_call: TRBJ2-1
cdr3_aa: CSVDGGPYEQFF
cdr3_nt: TGCAGCGTTGATGGCGGGCCTTATGAGCAGTTCTTC

d_call: TRBD2
v_call: TRBV5-1
j_call: TRBJ2-1
cdr3_aa: CASSLESGTSGAHQFF
cdr3_nt: TGCGCCAGCAGCTTGGAATCGGGGACTAGCGGCGCCCACCAGTTCTTC

d_call: TRBD2
v_call: TRBV18
j_call: TRBJ2-1
cdr3_aa: CASSPLSGSSYNEQFF
cdr3_nt: TGTGCCAGCTCACCACTTAGCGGGAGCTCCTACAATGAGCAGTTCTTC

d_call: .
v_call: TRBV19
j_call: TRBJ1-2
cdr3_aa: CASSLTGLNYGYTF
cdr3_nt: TGTGCCAGTAGCTTGACAGGACTCAACTATGGCTACACCTTT

d_call: .
v_call: TRBV18
j_call: TRBJ2-5
cdr3_aa: CASSPRSQETQYF
cdr3_nt: TGTGCCAGCTCACCAAGGAGTCAAGAGACCCAGTACTTC

d_call: TRBD2
v_call: TRBV30
j_call: TRBJ2-3
cdr3_aa: CAWSVWEGHRYTDTQYF
cdr3_nt: TGTGCCTGGAGTGTATGGGAGGGGCACCGATACACAGATACGCAGTATTTT

d_call: TRBD1
v_call: TRBV5-4
j_call: TRBJ2-7
cdr3_aa: CASSFRDPGQGNEQYF
cdr3_nt: TGTGCCAGCAGCTTCAGGGACCCGGGACAGGGGAACGAGCAGTACTTC

d_call: .
v_call: TRBV2
j_call: TRBJ2-3
cdr3_aa: CASSDLFSGTDTQYF
cdr3_nt: TGTGCCAGCAGTGATTTGTTCAGCGGGACAGATACGCAGTATTTT

d_call: TRBD1
v_call: TRBV14
j_call: TRBJ2-7
cdr3_aa: CASSYLRPGTGRNEQYF
cdr3_nt: TGTGCCAGCAGCTACCTCCGACCTGGGACAGGGAGAAACGAGCAGTACTTC

d_call: TRBD2
v_call: TRBV5-6
j_call: TRBJ2-4
cdr3_aa: CASSPGGPPLAKNIQYF
cdr3_nt: TGTGCCAGCAGCCCGGGGGGTCCTCCCCTAGCCAAAAACATTCAGTACTTC

d_call: TRBD1
v_call: TRBV4-1
j_call: TRBJ2-5
cdr3_aa: CASSQEPQGFESQYF
cdr3_nt: TGCGCCAGCAGCCAAGAACCACAGGGGTTTGAGTCCCAGTACTTC